What follows are 3 T cell receptor beta chains derived from one specimen sequenced in a study of blood T cell repertoires in COVID-19. Here immunoSEQ multiplex PCR was the method, and the copy in TCRdb shows in-frame clones only, minus some. This table holds some 65,000 clones, roughly 85% found once. Source material: peripheral blood. These TCRs come from a man aged 80 or over with acute or convalescent COVID-19.

The chain employs TRBV6-6 and TRBJ1-2; 9 bases match TRBD1. Germline lookup yields CDR1 MNHNY and CDR2 SVGAGI (reference sequence). This CDR3 spans 13 amino acids. J gave up 7 bases and V 6 bases, and 6 bases lay outside the gene matches. The CDR3 sequence: CASSRGQGTGYTF. The CDR3, as DNA: TGTGCCAGCAGCCGCGGACAGGGGACTGGCTACACCTTC.

The V and J genes are TRBV9 and TRBJ2-7; 7 bases are shared with TRBD1. The germline V gene has CDR1 SGDLS and CDR2 YYNGEE. Unmatched junction bases numbered 7, after V lost 0 bases and J lost 1 base. This CDR3 contains 16 residues. CDR3 protein: CASSVEIGDRSYEQYF. Here the CDR3 DNA reads TGTGCCAGCAGCGTAGAGATAGGGGACAGATCCTACGAGCAGTACTTC.

The genes are TRBV6-6 and TRBJ2-3; D is unclear. The CDR3 runs 14 residues. Trimming left V 7 bases short and J 3 bases short, with 14 bases between. The germline V gene has CDR1 MNHNY and CDR2 SVGAGI (reference sequence). The CDR3 protein is CASIRGRTTDTQYF. In DNA, the CDR3 is TGTGCCAGCATCCGCGGAAGAACTACAGATACGCAGTATTTT.